The 27 T cell receptor beta chains below come from one sample, sequenced in a study of T-cell reconstitution after alpha-beta-depleted transplantation in children. The TCRbeta library incorporated unique molecular identifiers. TCRdb passed the PCR reads through MiXCR, listing each CDR3 protein once. This sample yields about 290,000 distinct CDR3 sequences, of which about 9.4% are seen a single time; about 8% belongs to the top ten. This specimen was PBMCs, taken before TCRalphabeta/CD19-depleted stem cell transplant. The receptors were sampled from a boy under three years old with acute myeloid leukemia, due to receive a stem cell transplant.

This clonotype was recorded many times. This chain joins TRBV19 and TRBJ2-1; D not certain. The CDR3 contains 15 residues. Deletions cut 5 bases from V and 0 bases from J, with 11 bases between. Germline V gene sequence: CDR1 LNHDA, CDR2 SQIVND (reference sequence). The chain's CDR3 is CASSGPDRSYNEQFF. CDR3 nucleotides: TGTGCCAGTAGTGGTCCGGATCGCTCCTACAATGAGCAGTTCTTC.

This clonotype was recorded many times. The CDR3 protein is CASSLERTDTQYF. The CDR3 bases are TGTGCCAGCAGCTTAGAAAGAACAGATACGCAGTATTTT. The chain employs TRBV7-9 and TRBJ2-3; no reliable D call. The CDR3 consists of 13 residues. V was cut by 1 base and J by 3 bases, with 5 bases left in between. CDR1 is SEHNR, CDR2 FQNEAQ, per germline (reference sequence).

Comment on this clonotype: A read error is possible here, since a much larger clone lies one base away. This rearrangement joins TRBV28 to TRBJ1-5, with D possibly TRBD1 on 5 matching bases. The CDR3 runs 15 residues. Germline V gives CDR1 MDHEN, CDR2 SYDVKM. In DNA form, the CDR3 reads TGTACCTCCAGCAAATCGGGGCGAGGCAATCAGCCCCATCATTTT. Encoded protein: CTSSKSGRGNQPHHF.

This clonotype showed up just a few times. The genes are TRBV28 and TRBJ2-2, with D possibly called TRBD1 or TRBD2 (5 bases each). V was pared by 7 bases and J by 1 base, with 10 bases between. This CDR3 contains 14 residues. The germline CDR1 and CDR2 sequences are MDHEN and SYDVKM. This CDR3 is CASIGTGNTGELFF. CDR3 in DNA: TGTGCCAGCATCGGGACCGGGAACACCGGGGAGCTGTTTTTT.

V gene TRBV12-3 or TRBV12-4 combines with J gene TRBJ2-7; TRBD1 agrees at 9 bases. With V trimmed by 4 bases and J by 0 bases, 7 bases remained unmatched. The length of the CDR3 is 16 residues. CDR3: CASSSTGGLSSYEQYV. CDR3 in DNA: TGTGCCAGCAGTTCGACAGGGGGATTAAGCTCCTACGAGCAGTACGTC.

This clonotype was found a few times. The CDR3 protein is CSGGANSYNEQFF. The CDR3 bases are TGCAGTGGCGGGGCAAACTCCTACAATGAGCAGTTCTTC. V gene TRBV20-1 combines with J gene TRBJ2-1; D perhaps matches TRBD2 (6 bases). The CDR3 covers 13 residues. Germline V gene sequence: CDR1 DFQATT, CDR2 SNEGSKA (reference sequence). Trimming left V 7 bases short and J 0 bases short, with 10 bases between.

This clonotype was seen ten or more times. V usage is TRBV28 and J usage is TRBJ1-1; D remains ambiguous. Deletions cut 1 base from V and 4 bases from J, with 4 bases between. Germline assignment: CDR1 MDHEN and CDR2 SYDVKM. The CDR3 covers 12 residues. The chain's CDR3 is CASSLYTTEAFF. In nucleotides, the CDR3 is TGTGCCAGCAGTTTATATACCACTGAAGCTTTCTTT.

The V and J genes are TRBV6-5 and TRBJ2-3; D call uncertain. V was clipped by 0 bases and J by 0 bases, with 7 bases between them. This CDR3 spans 15 amino acids. The germline gives CDR1 MNHEY, CDR2 SVGAGI. The CDR3 region has the DNA TGTGCCAGCAGTTACTCGAGTCTGAGCACAGATACGCAGTATTTT. Its protein product is CASSYSSLSTDTQYF.

There are many counts of this clonotype. The chain combines TRBV7-8 with TRBJ1-4; perhaps TRBD1 as D (6 bases). The CDR3 has 14 amino acids. Germline lookup yields CDR1 SGHVS and CDR2 FQNEAQ. With 4 bases removed from V and 4 bases from J, the gap between germline ends came to 10 bases. CDR3 coding DNA: TGTGCCAGCAGCTCACAGGGAGTTAATGAAAAACTGTTTTTT. As protein: CASSSQGVNEKLFF.

This clonotype was seen at least ten times. This rearrangement joins TRBV7-2 to TRBJ2-7; 11 bases are a match to TRBD1. Trimming took 4 bases from V and 5 from J; bases not matched to a gene: 4. The germline V gene encodes CDR1 SGHTA and CDR2 FQGNSA. The CDR3 length is 14 residues. The CDR3 DNA sequence: TGTGCCAGCAGCTCTAGGACAGGGGGCAACGAGCAGTACTTC. This sequence encodes CASSSRTGGNEQYF.

This clonotype was observed at least ten times. J is TRBJ2-7 and V is TRBV27; D might be TRBD2 (6 bases). Trimming took 6 bases from V and 0 from J, leaving 15 bases between them. The CDR3 has 15 residues. Germline CDR1 is MNHEY and CDR2 is SMNVEV (reference sequence). CDR3 residues: CASSRLATVSYEQYF. CDR3 in DNA: TGTGCCAGCAGCCGGCTAGCGACAGTCTCCTACGAGCAGTACTTC.

This clonotype was observed many times. The chain recombines TRBV3-1 with TRBJ2-4; D is possibly TRBD1 (6 bases). Looked up from germline, CDR1 is LGHDT and CDR2 is YNNKEL (reference sequence). V was shortened by 4 bases and J by 4 bases, with 8 bases between the two germline ends. The CDR3 totals 13 residues. CDR3: CASSPGQKNIQYF. The CDR3 region has the DNA TGTGCCAGCAGCCCGGGACAAAAAAACATTCAGTACTTC.

This clonotype was observed many times. The rearrangement links TRBV5-1 to TRBJ2-6, with D uncertain. V lost 4 bases and J 0 bases, leaving 11 bases between the germline ends. The length of the CDR3 is 16 residues. Germline lookup yields CDR1 SGHRS and CDR2 YFSETQ. CDR3 sequence (DNA): TGCGCCAGCAGCCCTTCGGTGAGCTCTGGGGCCAACGTCCTGACTTTC. As protein: CASSPSVSSGANVLTF.

This clonotype was picked up a small number of times. The V gene is TRBV12-3 or TRBV12-4, the J gene TRBJ1-6, with D maybe TRBD1 (6 bases). CDR3 length: 14 amino acids. The V and J ends lost 4 bases and 9 bases respectively, with 13 bases between them. CDR3 sequence reads: CASSWDIGGSPLHF. The DNA for the CDR3 is TGTGCCAGCAGTTGGGACATAGGCGGTTCACCCCTCCACTTT.

This clonotype was counted once. The gene calls are TRBV10-2 and TRBJ2-7; 9 bases fit TRBD1. This CDR3 region has 15 residues. Germline CDR1 is WSHSY and CDR2 is SAAADI. J gave up 4 bases and V 1 base, and 5 bases lay outside the gene matches. The CDR3 DNA reads as TGCGCCAGCAGTGAGTTCCCGGGACAGGGATACGAGCAGTACTTC. Its translation is CASSEFPGQGYEQYF.

This clonotype has a count of ten or more. The chain combines TRBV20-1 with TRBJ2-1; the match to TRBD2 covers 7 bases. J lost 4 bases, V lost 0 bases, and 6 bases had no gene match. CDR1 DFQATT and CDR2 SNEGSKA come from the germline V gene (reference sequence). The length of the CDR3 is 15 residues. CDR3 DNA sequence: TGCAGTGCTAGAGATCCAGCGGGGCCGTACAATGAGCAGTTCTTC. This sequence encodes CSARDPAGPYNEQFF.

About this clonotype itself: A read error is possible here, since a much larger clone lies one base away. The CDR3 DNA is TGTGCCAGCAGCTACGGTGGGCCCCAGTACTTC. Amino acid sequence: CASSYGGPQYF. The chain employs TRBV7-2 and TRBJ2-5; D remains ambiguous. V was trimmed by 4 bases and J by 9 bases, leaving 9 bases between them. The CDR3 loop spans 11 amino acids. Germline CDR1 SGHTA, CDR2 FQGNSA.

This clonotype was observed at least ten times. The V gene is TRBV27, the J gene TRBJ2-7, with 11 bases aligning to TRBD2. Trimming cost V 5 bases and J 7 bases; bases outside gene matches: 4. Germline CDR1 is MNHEY and CDR2 is SMNVEV (reference sequence). The length of the CDR3 is 13 residues. The DNA for the CDR3 is TGTGCCAGCAGTCTAGCGGGAGGTGGGGAGCAGTACTTC. Translating gives CASSLAGGGEQYF.

This clonotype was found many times. The chain has TRBV20-1 and TRBJ2-7; D gene uncertain. The CDR3 runs 12 residues. With 5 bases removed from V and 5 bases from J, the gap between germline ends came to 13 bases. CDR1 and CDR2 (germline): DFQATT, SNEGSKA (reference sequence). CDR3 in DNA: TGCAGTGCTTTTAAGAGTTGGAACGAGCAGTACTTC. Its translation: CSAFKSWNEQYF.

This clonotype was seen ten or more times. The chain couples TRBV9 to TRBJ2-1; D remains ambiguous. The CDR3 has 15 amino acids. CDR1 is SGDLS and CDR2 is YYNGEE in the germline V gene. Between the trimmed V and J ends, which lost 3 bases and 0 bases, there was a span of 10 bases. The CDR3 sequence is CASSETYYSYNEQFF. CDR3 sequence (DNA): TGTGCCAGCAGCGAAACTTATTACTCCTACAATGAGCAGTTCTTC.

Here the CDR3 reads CASTPFTGANEQYF. The CDR3 bases are TGTGCCAGCACCCCTTTTACGGGAGCCAACGAGCAGTACTTC. The genes are TRBV12-3 or TRBV12-4 and TRBJ2-7, with D tentatively TRBD2 (6 bases). V lost 7 bases, J lost 5 bases, and 18 bases lay in between. This CDR3 contains 14 residues.

The chain employs TRBV30 and TRBJ1-2; 10 nucleotides match TRBD1. The trim removed 1 base at V and 4 bases at J, leaving 9 bases unmatched. The CDR3 extends over 16 amino acids. Germline assignment: CDR1 GTSNPN and CDR2 SVGIG (reference sequence). CDR3 nucleotides: TGTGCCTGGAGTGCTACCGGGACAGGGGAGCGCTATGGCTACACCTTC. Translation gives CAWSATGTGERYGYTF.

As for this clonotype: This sequence may be a read error, since a much larger clone differs from it by one base. The chain links TRBV7-9 to TRBJ2-1; 11 bases match TRBD2. Germline values: CDR1 SEHNR, CDR2 FQNEAQ (reference sequence). After removal of 4 bases from V and 6 bases from J, the junction contained 5 bases not matched to a gene. This CDR3 has 15 amino acids. Here the CDR3 DNA reads TGTGCCAGCAGCTCGGGACTAGCGGCGGGCAATGAGCAGTTCTTC. It yields the protein CASSSGLAAGNEQFF. The full variable domain, completed using reference TRBV7-9 and TRBJ2-1, is DTGVSQNPRHKITKRGQNVTFRCDPISEHNRLYWYRQTLGQGPEFLTYFQNEAQLEKSRLLSDRFSAERPKGSFSTLEIQRTEQGDSAMYLCASSSGLAAGNEQFFGPGTRLTVL.

There are many counts of this clonotype. The chain combines TRBV7-2 with TRBJ2-1; TRBD1 matches at 11 bases. This CDR3 spans 16 amino acids. Germline-derived CDR1 and CDR2 are SGHTA and FQGNSA. Germline trimming cut 0 bases from V and 4 bases from J; bases unmatched to any gene: 2. The CDR3: CASSLAGTGGYNEQFF. CDR3 DNA sequence: TGTGCCAGCAGCTTAGCCGGGACAGGGGGGTACAATGAGCAGTTCTTC.

This clonotype has ten or more counts. This chain connects TRBV20-1 to TRBJ2-1; 9 nucleotides align to TRBD2. Germline CDR1 is DFQATT and CDR2 is SNEGSKA (reference sequence). The CDR3 spans 14 residues. V lost 5 bases and J lost 12; bases outside the gene matches: 14. CDR3 bases: TGCAGTGCTGACCAAGCGGGAGGAAGCATTGCGCAGTTCTTC. This codes for CSADQAGGSIAQFF.

The V gene is TRBV20-1, the J gene TRBJ2-1, with a tentative D call TRBD1 (6 bases). The ends were cut back, 5 bases at V and 8 bases at J, with 13 bases in the middle. Germline CDR1 reads DFQATT; CDR2 reads SNEGSKA (reference sequence). This CDR3 has 12 amino acids. CDR3 region: CSASWDIDEQFF. The CDR3 DNA reads as TGCAGTGCTTCCTGGGACATAGATGAGCAGTTCTTC.

Many counts were recorded for this clonotype. The V gene is TRBV12-3 or TRBV12-4, the J gene TRBJ1-4, with 7 positions matching TRBD1. J gave up 7 bases and V 7 bases, and 9 bases lay outside the gene matches. The CDR3 contains 14 residues. CDR3 residues: CASTPTGRGEKLFF. The DNA for the CDR3 is TGTGCCAGCACTCCGACAGGGCGGGGTGAAAAACTGTTTTTT.